This passage covers 11 T cell receptor beta chains from one sample sequenced in a study of tumor and adjacent non-tumor tissue in lung cancer. RNA was extracted from bulk tissue without any cell sorting. The normal lung tissue was taken more than 3 cm from the tumor edge. A modified ARM-PCR protocol with three rounds of nested PCR amplified TCRbeta. MiXCR, applied by TCRdb to the multiplex PCR reads, yields one record per CDR3 protein. The sample has tens of thousands of distinct CDR3 sequences, 76% seen once; the top ten hold under 40%. Source material: distant non-tumor lung tissue. These receptor sequences come from a man aged 70-80 years with non-small cell lung cancer.

Turning to this clonotype: Sequence at one end of the junction differs from germline and may be a read error. The chain is built from TRBV10-2 and TRBJ2-2; TRBD1 is a possible D gene (6 bases). The CDR3 covers 14 residues. Germline CDR1 and CDR2: WSHSY and SAAADI. The CDR3 DNA follows: TGCCCCAGCAAGAGGGACACTAACACGGGGGAGCTGTTTTTT. As protein: CPSKRDTNTGELFF.

On this clonotype: The conserved final phenylalanine or tryptophan is absent from the CDR3, which likely points to a read error. The V and J genes are TRBV6-5 and TRBJ2-7; D remains ambiguous. Germline lookup yields CDR1 MNHEY and CDR2 SVGAGI. This CDR3 has 13 amino acids. CDR3 sequence reads: CARSYTESYEQYL. In nucleotides, the CDR3 is TGTGCCAGAAGTTACACAGAATCCTACGAGCAGTACTTA.

Details on this clonotype: Relative to the germline gene, one junction end is altered; a read error may explain this. This sequence joins TRBV10-1 and TRBJ2-1, with D possibly matching TRBD2 (7 bases). The CDR3 loop spans 14 amino acids. Per the germline V gene, CDR1 is WNHNN and CDR2 is SYGVQD (reference sequence). The DNA of the CDR3 is TGCGCCAGTAGTCCGGGGGGCTCCTACAATAAGCAGTTCTTC. The encoded protein is CASSPGGSYNKQFF.

The V gene is TRBV11-2, the J gene TRBJ1-5; unclear D gene. The germline V gene encodes CDR1 SGHAT and CDR2 FQNNGV. This CDR3 comprises 13 residues. V was clipped by 1 base and J by 5 bases, with 6 bases between them. As DNA, the CDR3 is TGTGCCAGCAGCTTAGGGCTAGATCAGCCCCAGCATTTT. Translating gives CASSLGLDQPQHF.

Regarding this clonotype: Since the CDR3 does not end with the conserved phenylalanine or tryptophan, this likely comes from a read error. The rearrangement uses TRBV29-1 and TRBJ1-2, with TRBD1 as a possible D gene (6 bases). This CDR3 region has 13 residues. CDR1 and CDR2 from the germline V gene are SQVTM and ANQGSEA. The V end lost 5 bases, the J end lost 4 bases, and 14 bases lay between the germline ends. The CDR3 nucleotides read TGCAGCGTTATCCAGACAGGAGCCTATGGCTACACCTCC. This translates into CSVIQTGAYGYTS.

Concerning this clonotype: In this CDR3 the conserved last residue, phenylalanine or tryptophan, is missing, so a read error is likely. In nucleotides, the CDR3 is TGTGCCAGCAGCTTAGAGGGTGCGGGGGCAGATACACAGTATTTG. Translated: CASSLEGAGADTQYL. The chain has TRBV11-2 and TRBJ2-3, with a weak D call TRBD2 (7 bases). CDR1 is SGHAT, CDR2 FQNNGV, per germline. The CDR3 is 15 amino acids.

The J gene is TRBJ2-2, the V gene TRBV9, with unresolved D. CDR3 length: 15 residues. CDR1 is SGDLS, CDR2 YYNGEE, per germline. V was shortened by 0 bases and J by 0 bases, with 6 bases between the two germline ends. The CDR3, as DNA: TGTGCCAGCAGCGTAGAAGGACCGAACACCGGGGAGCTGTTTTTT. Protein product: CASSVEGPNTGELFF.

Concerning this clonotype: An end of the junction differs from the germline gene, which may be a read error. The rearrangement uses TRBV5-4 and TRBJ2-5; possible D gene TRBD2, 5 bases. The CDR3 has 14 amino acids. The germline gives CDR1 SGHNT, CDR2 YYREEE (reference sequence). This CDR3 reads CASSAGLSQEIQYF. CDR3 coding DNA: TGTGCCAGCAGCGCGGGCCTCTCGCAAGAGATCCAGTATTTC. Combining the CDR3 with reference TRBV5-4 and TRBJ2-5 gives the whole variable domain ETGVTQSPTHLIKTRGQQVTLRCSSQSGHNTVSWYQQALGQGPQFIFQYYREEENGRGNFPPRFSGLQFPNYSSELNVNALELDDSALYLCASSAGLSQEIQYFGPGTRLLVL.

With regard to this clonotype: One end of the junction is discordant with germline, which a read error may explain. The chain joins TRBV6-5 to TRBJ1-2; D is unclear. The CDR3 is made up of 16 amino acids. Germline CDR1 and CDR2: MNHEY and SVGAGI. The CDR3 sequence is CASSYPHRPANYDYTF. For the CDR3, the DNA is TGTGCTAGCAGTTACCCGCACCGACCCGCTAACTATGACTACACCTTC.

A remark on this clonotype: This CDR3 is missing its conserved last phenylalanine or tryptophan, likely due to a read error. The chain has TRBV5-6 and TRBJ2-3, with unresolved D. Germline CDR1 SGHDT, CDR2 YYEEEE. CDR3 length: 15 residues. The CDR3 DNA sequence: TGTGCCAACAGCTTGGGCCCGCGAAGTACAGATACGCAGTATTAT. Residues: CANSLGPRSTDTQYY.

About this clonotype: One end of the junction fails to match germline, which may point to a read error. This sequence joins TRBV11-3 and TRBJ1-1, with D unresolved. Germline CDR1 reads SGHNT; CDR2 reads YENEEA. The CDR3 contains 15 residues. The CDR3, as DNA: TGTGCCAGCAGCTTAAGCCAGTGGGTGAATACTGAAGCTTTCTTT. It encodes CASSLSQWVNTEAFF.